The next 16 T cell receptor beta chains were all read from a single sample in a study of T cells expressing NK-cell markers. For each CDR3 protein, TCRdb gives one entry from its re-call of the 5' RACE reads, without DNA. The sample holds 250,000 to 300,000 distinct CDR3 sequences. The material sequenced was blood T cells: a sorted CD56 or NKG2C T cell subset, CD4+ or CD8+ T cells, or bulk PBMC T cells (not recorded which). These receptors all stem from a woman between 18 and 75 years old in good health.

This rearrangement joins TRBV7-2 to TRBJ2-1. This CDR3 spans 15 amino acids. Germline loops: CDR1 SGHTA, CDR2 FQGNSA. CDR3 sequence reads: CASSRDQSSYNEQFF.

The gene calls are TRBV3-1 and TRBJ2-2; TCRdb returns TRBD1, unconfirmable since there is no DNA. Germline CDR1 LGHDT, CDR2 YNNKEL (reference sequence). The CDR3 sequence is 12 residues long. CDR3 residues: CASSRAPGELFF.

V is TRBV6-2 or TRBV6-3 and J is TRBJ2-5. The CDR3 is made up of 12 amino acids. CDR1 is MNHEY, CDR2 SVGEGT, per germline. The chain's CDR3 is CASAASQETQYF.

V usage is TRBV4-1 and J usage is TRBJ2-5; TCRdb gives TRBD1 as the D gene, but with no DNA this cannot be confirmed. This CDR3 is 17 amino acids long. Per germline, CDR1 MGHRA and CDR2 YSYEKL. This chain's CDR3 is CASSQDVPGGPGKTQYF.

This CDR3 is CASSAPPTRGFF. The chain is built from TRBV9 and TRBJ2-1; TCRdb gives TRBD1 as the D gene, but with no DNA this cannot be confirmed. The germline gives CDR1 SGDLS, CDR2 YYNGEE. CDR3 length: 12 residues.

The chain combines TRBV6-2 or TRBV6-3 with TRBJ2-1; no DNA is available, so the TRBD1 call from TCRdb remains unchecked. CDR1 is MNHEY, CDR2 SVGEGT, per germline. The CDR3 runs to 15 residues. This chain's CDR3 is CASSAGVVVANEQFF.

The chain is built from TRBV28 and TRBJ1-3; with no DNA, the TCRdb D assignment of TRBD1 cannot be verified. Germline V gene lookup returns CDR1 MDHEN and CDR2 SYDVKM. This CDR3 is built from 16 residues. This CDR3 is CASRSRGVGSGNTIYF. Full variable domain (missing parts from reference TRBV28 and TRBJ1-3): DVKVTQSSRYLVKRTGEKVFLECVQDMDHENMFWYRQDPGLGLRLIYFSYDVKMKEKGDIPEGYSVSREKKERFSLILESASTNQTSMYLCASRSRGVGSGNTIYFGEGSWLTVV.

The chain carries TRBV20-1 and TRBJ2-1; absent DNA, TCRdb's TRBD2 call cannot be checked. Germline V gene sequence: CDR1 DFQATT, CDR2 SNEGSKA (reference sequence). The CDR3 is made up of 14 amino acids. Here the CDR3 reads CGGESSSGGHEQFF.

The CDR3 sequence is CSARQAARNEQFF. The chain uses TRBV20-1 and TRBJ2-1. Germline loops: CDR1 DFQATT, CDR2 SNEGSKA (reference sequence). The CDR3 extends over 13 amino acids.

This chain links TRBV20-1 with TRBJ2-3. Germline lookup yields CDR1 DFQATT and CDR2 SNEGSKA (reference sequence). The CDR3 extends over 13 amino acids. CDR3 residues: CSAGGRGTDTQYF.

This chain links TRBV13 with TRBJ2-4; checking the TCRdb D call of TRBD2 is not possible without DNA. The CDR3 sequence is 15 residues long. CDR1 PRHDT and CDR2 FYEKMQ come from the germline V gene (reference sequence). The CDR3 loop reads CASSRLADTKNIQYF.

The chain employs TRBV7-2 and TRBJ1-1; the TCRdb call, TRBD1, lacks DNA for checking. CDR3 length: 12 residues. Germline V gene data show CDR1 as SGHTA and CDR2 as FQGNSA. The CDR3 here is CASSLGPPGTFF.

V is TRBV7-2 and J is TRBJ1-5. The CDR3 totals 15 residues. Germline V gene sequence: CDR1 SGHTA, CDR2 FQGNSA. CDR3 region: CASSPVGNSNQPQHF.

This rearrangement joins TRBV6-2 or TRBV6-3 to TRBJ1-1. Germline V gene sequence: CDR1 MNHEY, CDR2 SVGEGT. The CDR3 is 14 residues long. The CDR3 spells CASSWANRYTEAFF.

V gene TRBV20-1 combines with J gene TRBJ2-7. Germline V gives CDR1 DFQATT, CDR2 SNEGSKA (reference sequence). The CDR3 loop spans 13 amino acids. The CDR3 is CSASFDSSYEQYF.

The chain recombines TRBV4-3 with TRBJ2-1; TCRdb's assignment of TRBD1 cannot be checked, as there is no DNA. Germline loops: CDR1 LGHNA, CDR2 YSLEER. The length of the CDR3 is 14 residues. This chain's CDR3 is CASSAWTGVDEQFF.